Listed below are T cell receptor beta chains from one sample, sequenced in a study of long-term antiretroviral therapy in people with HIV. Clones were sequenced by immunoSEQ multiplex PCR, and TCRdb holds only the in-frame ones, with some missing. The data hold approximately 22,000 clones, with about 79% observed a single time. Sequenced here: unsorted PBMCs, sampled 0.1 years before starting antiretroviral therapy. The receptors shown here come from a young man with HIV. Each CDR3 is given with its conserved first and last residue. The order of the fields is clone size, D gene, V gene, J gene, CDR3 DNA, CDR3 protein. A D gene is named only where the DNA matches it firmly. Not every row has a clone size; where given, it reads once, few, many or a size class.

-	-	TRBV27	TRBJ1-6	TGTGCCAGCAGTTTATCCACAGATTCACCCCTCCACTTT	CASSLSTDSPLHF
-	-	TRBV5-4	TRBJ2-7	TGTGCCAGCAGCTTTGGTCAGACCGAGCAGTACTTC	CASSFGQTEQYF
-	-	TRBV5-1	TRBJ2-7	TGCGCCAGCAGCTTCCCCGGGACACAATACGAGCAGTACTTC	CASSFPGTQYEQYF
-	-	TRBV5-1	TRBJ2-2	TGCGCCAGCAGCTTGGCCGCCAGGACGAACACCGGGGAGCTGTTTTTT	CASSLAARTNTGELFF
-	-	TRBV18	TRBJ1-1	TGTGCCAGCGGAGGCGCAGGTGCGAACACTGAAGCTTTCTTT	CASGGAGANTEAFF
-	-	TRBV28	TRBJ2-3	TGTGCCAGCAGCGACAGTCTCACAGATACGCAGTATTTT	CASSDSLTDTQYF
-	-	TRBV5-1	TRBJ2-2	TGCGCCAGCAGCTTTGGGATGGAGGCCGGGGAGCTGTTTTTT	CASSFGMEAGELFF
-	-	TRBV10-2	TRBJ1-6	TGCGCCAGCCTACCGATAGGGAATTCACCCCTCCACTTT	CASLPIGNSPLHF
-	-	TRBV5-6	TRBJ2-3	TGTGCCAGCAGCTTGGGGTGGGTAACCGATACGCAGTATTTT	CASSLGWVTDTQYF
-	-	TRBV10-2	TRBJ2-7	TGCGCCAGCAGTTCTCCCGCCGTTGGGAGCGAGCAGTACTTC	CASSSPAVGSEQYF
few	-	TRBV11-2	TRBJ1-6	TGTGCCAGCAGCTTCGGGGCAAATTCACCCCTCCACTTT	CASSFGANSPLHF
-	TRBD1	TRBV15	TRBJ2-7	TGTGCCACCAGCAGGGACAGGGGCTCCTACGAGCAGTACTTC	CATSRDRGSYEQYF
-	-	TRBV5-8	TRBJ1-1	TGTGCCAGCAGTCCGGGGCTCCCTGGGAGGGCTGAAGCTTTCTTT	CASSPGLPGRAEAFF
-	-	TRBV7-9	TRBJ1-2	TGTGCCAGCAGCTTAGCAACTAGAGGCTACACCTTC	CASSLATRGYTF
-	-	TRBV2	TRBJ2-3	TGTGCCAGCAGTGACCCCCTCACCAATTTGGATACGCAGTATTTT	CASSDPLTNLDTQYF
-	TRBD1	TRBV28	TRBJ2-7	TGTGCCAGCATAAATCAGGACAGGGGATTTTACGAGCAGTACTTC	CASINQDRGFYEQYF
-	-	TRBV19	TRBJ2-6	TGTGCCAGTAACGCTCTTTCTAGCACCCCTGGGGCCAACGTCCTGACTTTC	CASNALSSTPGANVLTF
-	-	TRBV25-1	TRBJ2-7	TGTGCCAGCAGTGAGGGGCCTGACGAACACTACGAGCAGTACTTC	CASSEGPDEHYEQYF
-	TRBD2	TRBV4-2	TRBJ2-3	TGTGCCAGCAGCCAAGTTAGCGGGGGGGGAACAGATACGCAGTATTTT	CASSQVSGGGTDTQYF
-	TRBD2	TRBV7-3	TRBJ2-3	TGTGCCAGCAGCTTACACGGACTAGCGGGGGGGCCATATACGCAGTATTTT	CASSLHGLAGGPYTQYF
once	-	TRBV11-2	TRBJ1-1	TGTGCCAGCAGCTTAGGCCAACGGGTCGGAGCTTTCTTT	CASSLGQRVGAFF
-	TRBD1	TRBV5-1	TRBJ1-4	TGCGCCAGCAGCCCCTTATCGCAGGGGGGGGAAAAACTGTTTTTT	CASSPLSQGGEKLFF
-	-	TRBV4-2	TRBJ2-2	TGTGCCAGCAGCCCGAAACGGGACACAAACACCGGGGAGCTGTTTTTT	CASSPKRDTNTGELFF
-	-	TRBV19	TRBJ1-5	TGTGCCAGTAGTATAGTCAGCGTCAATCAGCCCCAGCATTTT	CASSIVSVNQPQHF
-	-	TRBV19	TRBJ2-7	TGTGCCAGTAGTGAACAGGGTGCCAACGAGCAGTACTTC	CASSEQGANEQYF
few	-	TRBV4-1	TRBJ1-1	TGCGCCAGCAGCCAGAAGTCTAGCATGAACACTGAAGCTTTCTTT	CASSQKSSMNTEAFF
-	-	TRBV7-9	TRBJ1-1	TGTGCCAGCAGCTTATTTTGGGTGGCTGAAGCTTTCTTT	CASSLFWVAEAFF
-	-	TRBV27	TRBJ2-7	TGTGCCAGCAGTTTATTGTCAGGGTCCGAGCAGTACTTC	CASSLLSGSEQYF
-	TRBD2	TRBV11-1	TRBJ2-5	TGTGCCAGCAGCGCCCTAGCGGGAGGGCAGGGGACCCAGTACTTC	CASSALAGGQGTQYF
-	TRBD2	TRBV7-2	TRBJ2-5	TGTGCCAGCAGCTTCACCAGCGGGAGCGGAGAGACCCAGTACTTC	CASSFTSGSGETQYF
-	TRBD2	TRBV6-1	TRBJ2-3	TGTGCCAGCAGTGAATTTTGGGGGGGGGACACAGATACGCAGTATTTT	CASSEFWGGDTDTQYF
-	TRBD2	TRBV15	TRBJ2-1	TGTGCCACCAGCTCCCTTGCGGGGGATAGCAATGAGCAGTTCTTC	CATSSLAGDSNEQFF
-	TRBD1	TRBV30	TRBJ1-1	TGTGCCTGGAGTGTACCCCTGGACAGGGCGGGCGAAGCTTTCTTT	CAWSVPLDRAGEAFF
-	-	TRBV21-1	TRBJ2-2	TGTGCCAGCAGCCCGCCAAAAGGCGGCAGGGGAACCGGGGAGCTGTTTTTT	CASSPPKGGRGTGELFF
-	TRBD2	TRBV7-9	TRBJ2-7	TGTGCCAGCAGCGAATCACCGGGACTAGCGATCTACGAGCAGTACTTC	CASSESPGLAIYEQYF
-	TRBD2	TRBV4-2	TRBJ2-3	TGTGCCAGCAGCCTTGTTACTAGCGGGGGTCCTACAGATACGCAGTATTTT	CASSLVTSGGPTDTQYF
once	TRBD1	TRBV5-4	TRBJ2-7	TGTGCCAGCAGCGGGCCGGGACAGACCTACGAGCAGTACTTC	CASSGPGQTYEQYF
-	TRBD2	TRBV10-3	TRBJ2-3	TGTGCCAGTTCGGGACTAAACCTTGGCACAGATACGCAGTATTTT	CASSGLNLGTDTQYF
-	-	TRBV6-5	TRBJ2-5	TGTGCCAGCAGTTTTAGGGGGGGGGATCGAGAGACCCAGTACTTC	CASSFRGGDRETQYF
-	TRBD2	TRBV5-1	TRBJ2-1	TGCGCCAGCAGCCTGGGACTAGCGGGATACAATGAGCAGTTCTTC	CASSLGLAGYNEQFF
-	TRBD1	TRBV6-6	TRBJ1-5	TGTGCCAGCAGTCCCGGACAGGGAGAAAGCAATCAGCCCCAGCATTTT	CASSPGQGESNQPQHF
-	-	TRBV27	TRBJ2-2	TGTGCCAGCAGTTTTATTGGCGGGGTCTCCGGGGAGCTGTTTTTT	CASSFIGGVSGELFF
-	-	TRBV9	TRBJ2-6	TGTGCCAGCAGCGGGACTTGGGGGGCCAACGTCCTGACTTTC	CASSGTWGANVLTF
once	-	TRBV29-1	TRBJ2-7	TGCAGCTTTGCGGGCCAGTACTACGAGCAGTACTTC	CSFAGQYYEQYF
-	-	TRBV7-7	TRBJ2-7	TGTGCTAGCAGCCCCGGACAGACCTACGAGCAGTACTTC	CASSPGQTYEQYF
-	-	TRBV5-1	TRBJ2-7	TGCGCCAGCAGCTTGGGAGCTAGTGAGTCCGAGCAGTACTTC	CASSLGASESEQYF
-	-	TRBV4-1	TRBJ2-3	TGCGCCAGCAGCCAAAGCAAACAGGGAAGGAGCACAGATACGCAGTATTTT	CASSQSKQGRSTDTQYF